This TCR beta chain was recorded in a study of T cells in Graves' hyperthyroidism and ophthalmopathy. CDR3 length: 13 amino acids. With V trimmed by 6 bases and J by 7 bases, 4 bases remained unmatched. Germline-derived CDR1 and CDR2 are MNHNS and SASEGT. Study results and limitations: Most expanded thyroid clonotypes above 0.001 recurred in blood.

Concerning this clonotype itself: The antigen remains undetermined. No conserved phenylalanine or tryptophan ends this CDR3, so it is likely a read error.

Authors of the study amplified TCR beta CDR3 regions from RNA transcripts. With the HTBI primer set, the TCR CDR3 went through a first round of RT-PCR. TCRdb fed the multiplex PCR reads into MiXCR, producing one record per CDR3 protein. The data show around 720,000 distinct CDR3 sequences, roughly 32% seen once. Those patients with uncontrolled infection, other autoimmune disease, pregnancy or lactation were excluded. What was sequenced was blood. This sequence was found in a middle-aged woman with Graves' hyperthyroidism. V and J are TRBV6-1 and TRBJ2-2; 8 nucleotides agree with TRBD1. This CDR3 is CASSSDRDGELFL. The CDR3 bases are TGTGCCAGCAGCTCGGACAGGGACGGGGAGCTGTTTCTT.